These 9 T cell receptor beta chains share one sample of origin, sequenced in a study of cytomegalovirus exposure and HLA in healthy donors. This table comes from immunoSEQ multiplex PCR, and its TCRdb copy is limited to in-frame clones, with some not included. The data contain 120,000 to 150,000 clones, approximately 90% of them seen just once; the ten biggest clones take up 3.5% to 5.5%. Specimen: PBMCs. The receptors come from a man between 18 and 35 years old in good health and CMV-seropositive.

This chain connects TRBV28 to TRBJ1-4; a possible D gene is TRBD1 (5 bases). Germline CDR1 is MDHEN and CDR2 is SYDVKM. The CDR3 runs to 16 residues. Trimming pared 0 bases from V and 0 bases from J, leaving 8 bases between. The CDR3 region has the DNA TGTGCCAGCAGTTTATGGCTGACAGCAACTAATGAAAAACTGTTTTTT. This codes for CASSLWLTATNEKLFF.

This chain's CDR3 is CASSQGGWGDEQYF. The CDR3 nucleotides are TGTGCCAGCAGCCAAGGAGGTTGGGGGGATGAGCAGTACTTC. The gene calls are TRBV7-6 and TRBJ2-7; D is perhaps TRBD2 (6 bases). V was pared by 5 bases and J by 7 bases, with 18 bases between. The CDR3 extends over 14 amino acids. Germline V gives CDR1 SGHVS, CDR2 FNYEAQ.

The chain has TRBV4-1 and TRBJ1-4, with D unresolved. The CDR3 is 13 amino acids. Trimming cost V 4 bases and J 6 bases, with 9 bases left between them. In germline, CDR1 is MGHRA, CDR2 YSYEKL. The CDR3 sequence: CASSPNFDEKLFF. As DNA, the CDR3 is TGCGCCAGCAGCCCGAACTTCGATGAAAAACTGTTTTTT.

This sequence joins TRBV5-1 and TRBJ2-7; 7 bases fit TRBD2. V shed 1 base and J 1 base; nucleotides not matched to a gene: 5. From germline, CDR1 is SGHRS and CDR2 YFSETQ. CDR3 size: 15 residues. The CDR3 sequence: CASSLFPSGSYEQYF. The CDR3 nucleotides are TGCGCCAGCAGCTTGTTTCCTAGCGGTTCCTACGAGCAGTACTTC. The variable domain in full, with the rest retrieved from reference TRBV5-1 and TRBJ2-7, is KAGVTQTPRYLIKTRGQQVTLSCSPISGHRSVSWYQQTPGQGLQFLFEYFSETQRNKGNFPGRFSGRQFSNSRSEMNVSTLELGDSALYLCASSLFPSGSYEQYFGPGTRLTVT.

CDR3 protein: CASRDRENTEAFF. The CDR3 DNA reads TGTGCCAGCAGGGACAGAGAGAACACTGAAGCTTTCTTT. The chain carries TRBV2 and TRBJ1-1, with a tentative D call TRBD1 (6 bases). The germline V and J ends were trimmed by 6 bases and 1 base, with 9 bases remaining between them. Germline loops: CDR1 SNHLY, CDR2 FYNNEI. The CDR3 loop spans 13 amino acids.

This chain uses TRBV6-5 with TRBJ1-1; possibly TRBD1 for D (6 bases). The CDR3 contains 14 residues. V was cut by 7 bases and J by 6 bases, with 18 bases left in between. The V gene's germline CDR1 is MNHEY and CDR2 SVGAGI. DNA for the CDR3: TGTGCCAGCATCCATTTGGGGGGGCTGGCTGAAGCTTTCTTT. Translation: CASIHLGGLAEAFF.

This rearrangement joins TRBV27 to TRBJ2-3; 8 bases align to TRBD2. Germline trimming cut 6 bases from V and 6 bases from J; bases unmatched to any gene: 5. The CDR3 runs 13 residues. CDR1 MNHEY and CDR2 SMNVEV come from the germline V gene (reference sequence). The CDR3 DNA reads as TGTGCCAGCAGGCCCGCGGGAGGCGATACGCAGTATTTT. Protein sequence: CASRPAGGDTQYF.

The chain carries TRBV5-4 and TRBJ1-2; 7 nucleotides align to TRBD1. The V segment lost 1 base and the J segment 4 bases; nucleotides outside the gene matches: 10. This CDR3 has 16 residues. Germline V gene sequence: CDR1 SGHNT, CDR2 YYREEE (reference sequence). CDR3 protein: CASSLYMSGGLYGYTF. CDR3 DNA sequence: TGTGCCAGCAGCTTGTATATGTCAGGGGGACTCTATGGCTACACCTTC.

This chain links TRBV29-1 with TRBJ2-7, with TRBD2 identical over 8 bases. This CDR3 contains 17 residues. The germline CDR1 and CDR2 sequences are SQVTM and ANQGSEA. After removal of 5 bases from V and 2 bases from J, the junction contained 17 bases not matched to a gene. CDR3 nucleotide sequence: TGCAGCGTTCGTGGAGAGTACGCTAGCGGGTCCACCTACGAGCAGTACTTC. Its translation: CSVRGEYASGSTYEQYF.